This TCR beta chain was sequenced in a study of blood T cell repertoires in COVID-19 (dated by TCRdb to the early 2020s). The study in broad terms: The collaborator samples originated in the United States, Italy and Spain and spanned the acute and convalescent phases of COVID-19. The prospective study material was composed of cDNA or gDNA derived from T cells, B-cell-depleted T cells, or PBMCs. Subjects who had been exposed to COVID-19, were actively infected with it, or had recovered from it provided the deeply sampled blood TCRbeta repertoires that made up the dataset. A freely available public database, intended as a resource for researchers studying the immune response to SARS-CoV-2, is where the repertoires were released. Samples were obtained from the ongoing ImmuneRACE study (first 160 participants) and from about 1,300 subjects provided by 6 global collaborators. The sample metadata nearly always contained a de-identified subject ID, COVID-19 status, age in years and sex. HLA class I and class II types, where available, came from metadata supplied by the sample provider rather than from assay-based typing. The paper's findings and limits, for the study overall: The amount of clinical and demographic metadata varied by source and participant and was provided uncurated.

TCRbeta CDR3 regions were amplified from genomic DNA using the immunoSEQ Assay, a bias-controlled multiplex PCR. For the original study's pipeline: The number of nucleated cells in each sample was estimated from the amplification of reference gene primers within the assay. To quantify the absolute abundance of each unique TCRbeta CDR3 rearrangement, sequence reads were collapsed and filtered. For each sample, productive Simpson clonality was calculated as the square root of Simpson's diversity index over productive rearrangements. Here the immuneACCESS table is served through TCRdb, limited to in-frame sequences with V and J called. Missing clones are a known gap in these copies; in checked studies unresolved V genes cover under half, and the rest lacks a known reason. V and J calls and clone size are copied from that table; D and trimming were computed from the DNA. The sample data list roughly 150,000 clones, and less than 85% of these were observed just once. Of the sample, 18% is held by the ten largest clones.

Enrolling through a virtual design, the prospective study's participants ranged in age from about 18 to 89 years and lived across roughly 23 United States geographic areas. In the prospective study, participants were assigned to cohorts based on the clinical history participants reported in a screening survey and a study questionnaire. Recovered participants in ImmuneRACE Cohort 3 were defined by two consecutive negative NP/OP PCR tests, clearance by a healthcare professional, or resolution of symptoms. Mobile phlebotomists in the prospective study collected whole blood, serum and a nasopharyngeal or oropharyngeal swab from every participant. Over an approximately two-month period, participants in the prospective study had the option of providing additional blood draws and questionnaires. Prospective study blood samples were shipped either frozen or at room temperature before DNA extraction. A word on this clone: Its antigen is still unknown. No base quality values were provided; no much bigger clone lies one nucleotide off.

V is shortened by 6 bases, J by 2 bases, and the region joining them spans 10 bases. As encoded in the germline V gene (reference sequence), CDR1 is MNHEY while CDR2 is SMNVEV. There are 13 amino acids in the CDR3, from cysteine to phenylalanine inclusive. The read is trimmed to its CDR3 DNA, 39 bases read in frame from base 1. Material: PBMCs or T cells enriched from blood (not recorded which). This receptor chain uses TRBV27 and TRBJ1-1, with TRBD1 perhaps the D gene, on 6 matching bases. The clonotype comes from a man aged 60 to 75 who had recovered from COVID-19. CDR3 reads: CASSQGFNTEAFF. The bases are TGTGCCAGCAGCCAGGGGTTCAACACTGAAGCTTTCTTT.